Below, 17 T cell receptor beta chains from the same sample are listed, as sequenced in a study of spatial heterogeneity in lung cancer. TCRdb reanalysed the 5' RACE reads using MiXCR and keeps one entry per CDR3 protein. Among roughly 80,000 distinct CDR3 sequences listed, roughly 12% were seen once. Described time point: sample taken at primary tumor resection. Whole RNA was taken from tumor, nontumor lung or frozen PBMC; it was then sequenced unsorted. Material: PBMCs, obtained at surgery. All receptors come from a male donor with early-stage non-small cell lung cancer.

This clonotype has just a few counts. The chain combines TRBV2 with TRBJ2-3; no firm D call. Germline V lookup: CDR1 SNHLY, CDR2 FYNNEI. V gave up 3 bases and J gave up 4 bases, with 8 bases separating them. The CDR3 has 13 residues. CDR3 in amino acids: CASSDGAADTQYF. Written as DNA, the CDR3 is TGTGCCAGCAGTGATGGCGCCGCAGATACGCAGTATTTT.

This clonotype was picked up a small number of times. The V call is TRBV7-2, the J call TRBJ2-3; D unclear. Per germline, CDR1 SGHTA and CDR2 FQGNSA. This CDR3 spans 14 amino acids. The germline V and J ends were trimmed by 1 base and 0 bases, with 5 bases remaining between them. DNA for the CDR3: TGTGCCAGCAGCTTAGAACGGAGCACAGATACGCAGTATTTT. Translating gives CASSLERSTDTQYF.

The chain joins TRBV19 to TRBJ2-2; 8 nucleotides line up with TRBD2. The CDR3 length is 16 residues. Germline V CDR1 and CDR2: LNHDA, SQIVND (reference sequence). The V segment lost 1 base and the J segment 4 bases; nucleotides outside the gene matches: 5. The CDR3 DNA is TGTGCCAGTAGTATAGTTGCGGGAGGTTTCACCGGGGAGCTGTTTTTT. It specifies CASSIVAGGFTGELFF.

The gene calls are TRBV12-3 or TRBV12-4 and TRBJ2-3, with 11 bases matching TRBD1. The CDR3 length is 15 residues. Unmatched junction bases numbered 2, after V lost 3 bases and J lost 3 bases. The CDR3 reads CASSFGQGATDTQYF. The CDR3, as DNA: TGTGCCAGCAGTTTCGGACAGGGGGCTACAGATACGCAGTATTTT.

This clonotype came up a few times. The J gene is TRBJ2-1, the V gene TRBV7-8, with 8 bases matching TRBD2. With V trimmed by 2 bases and J by 9 bases, 9 bases remained unmatched. Germline lookup yields CDR1 SGHVS and CDR2 FQNEAQ. The CDR3 contains 15 residues. CDR3 loop: CASSLSRGGRSEQFF. The CDR3 DNA reads as TGTGCCAGCAGCTTAAGTCGCGGCGGGAGGTCTGAGCAGTTCTTC.

At least ten counts were recorded for this clonotype. J is TRBJ1-2 and V is TRBV19, with D unresolved. The V end was cut by 11 bases, the J end by 6 bases, with 13 bases between. The CDR3 totals 11 residues. Germline CDR1 is LNHDA and CDR2 is SQIVND (reference sequence). The CDR3 loop reads CASSREDGYTF. CDR3 nucleotides: TGTGCCTCCAGTCGGGAAGATGGCTACACCTTC. The entire variable domain, with the rest obtained from reference TRBV19 and TRBJ1-2, is as follows: DGGITQSPKYLFRKEGQNVTLSCEQNLNHDAMYWYRQDPGQGLRLIYYSQIVNDFQKGDIAEGYSVSREKKESFPLTVTSAQKNPTAFYLCASSREDGYTFGSGTRLTVV.

This clonotype was counted only a few times. The V call is TRBV5-1, the J call TRBJ2-2, with D possibly TRBD2 on 6 matching bases. The CDR3 sequence is 15 residues long. Looked up from germline, CDR1 is SGHRS and CDR2 is YFSETQ. Trimming stripped 1 base from V and 1 base from J, with 8 bases between. The CDR3 region is CASSLLSGNTGELFF. DNA for the CDR3: TGCGCCAGCAGCTTGCTTAGCGGGAACACCGGGGAGCTGTTTTTT.

This clonotype was detected only a few times. The rearrangement links TRBV10-3 to TRBJ2-1, with 9 bases that match TRBD2. This CDR3 is 17 amino acids long. Germline V lookup: CDR1 ENHRY, CDR2 SYGVKD. V shed 4 bases and J 0 bases; nucleotides not matched to a gene: 7. DNA of the CDR3: TGTGCCATCAGTGGTGGTCTAGCGGGGCGCTCCTACAATGAGCAGTTCTTC. This codes for CAISGGLAGRSYNEQFF.

In this sample, this clonotype turned up many times. The chain recombines TRBV3-1 with TRBJ2-7; D is perhaps TRBD2 (6 bases). V dropped 3 bases and J dropped 2 bases, with 8 bases sitting between them. The CDR3 totals 13 residues. Germline V gene lookup returns CDR1 LGHDT and CDR2 YNNKEL (reference sequence). This chain's CDR3 is CASSQGRTYEQYF. CDR3 DNA sequence: TGTGCCAGCAGCCAGGGGAGGACCTACGAGCAGTACTTC.

This sequence joins TRBV7-9 and TRBJ2-3, with a weak D call TRBD2 (5 bases). Looked up from germline, CDR1 is SEHNR and CDR2 is FQNEAQ (reference sequence). V lost 2 bases and J 4 bases, leaving 13 bases between the germline ends. CDR3 length: 15 residues. CDR3 sequence reads: CASSLSEGMADTQYF. CDR3 bases: TGTGCCAGCAGCTTATCTGAGGGAATGGCAGATACGCAGTATTTT.

Only a few counts were recorded for this clonotype. The V gene is TRBV3-1, the J gene TRBJ2-7, with 8 bases aligning to TRBD2. CDR1 LGHDT and CDR2 YNNKEL come from the germline V gene (reference sequence). The CDR3 sequence is 15 residues long. Trimming cost V 1 base and J 0 bases; bases outside gene matches: 2. The CDR3 spells CASSQASGSSYEQYF. For the CDR3, the DNA is TGTGCCAGCAGCCAAGCCAGCGGGAGCTCCTACGAGCAGTACTTC.

This clonotype was recorded a few times. The CDR3 nucleotides read TGCAGTGCTAGTGGAGGGACTAGCTCTTACGAGCAGTACTTC. This gives the protein CSASGGTSSYEQYF. The chain couples TRBV20-1 to TRBJ2-7, with TRBD2 matching 9 bases. Trimming removed 3 bases from V and 4 bases from J; junction bases left unmatched: 7. Germline-derived CDR1 and CDR2 are DFQATT and SNEGSKA (reference sequence). The CDR3 sequence is 14 residues long.

In its sample, this clonotype was seen a few times. For the CDR3, the DNA is TGTGCCAGCAGGGAGACAGGGGCCTTCAATCAGCCCCAGCATTTT. Translated, it gives CASRETGAFNQPQHF. The V call is TRBV6-2 or TRBV6-3, the J call TRBJ1-5; 8 bases agree with TRBD1. Germline V gene data show CDR1 as MNHEY and CDR2 as SVGEGT. V dropped 6 bases and J dropped 3; count of bases not matched to a gene: 7. The CDR3 is 15 amino acids.

The chain couples TRBV5-1 to TRBJ2-3, with a possible D match to TRBD2 (5 bases). The ends were cut back, 0 bases at V and 2 bases at J, with 10 bases in the middle. The CDR3 extends over 15 amino acids. Germline V lookup: CDR1 SGHRS, CDR2 YFSETQ. The CDR3 spells CASSLEAGNTDTQYF. The CDR3 DNA reads as TGCGCCAGCAGCTTGGAGGCGGGCAACACAGATACGCAGTATTTT. Drawing the rest from reference TRBV5-1 and TRBJ2-3, the complete variable domain is KAGVTQTPRYLIKTRGQQVTLSCSPISGHRSVSWYQQTPGQGLQFLFEYFSETQRNKGNFPGRFSGRQFSNSRSEMNVSTLELGDSALYLCASSLEAGNTDTQYFGPGTRLTVL.

This clonotype has at least ten counts. The chain combines TRBV10-1 with TRBJ1-1, with TRBD1 matching 7 bases. The CDR3 contains 13 residues. Trimming took 5 bases from V and 5 from J; bases not matched to a gene: 5. CDR1 and CDR2 from the germline V gene are WNHNN and SYGVQD (reference sequence). For the CDR3, the DNA is TGCGCCAGCAGTCTGGCAGGGGGGACTGAAGCTTTCTTT. It is translated as CASSLAGGTEAFF.

This clonotype was seen more than once but under ten times. The chain recombines TRBV3-1 with TRBJ2-3; D unclear. CDR1 is LGHDT, CDR2 YNNKEL, per germline (reference sequence). The CDR3 has 16 amino acids. V was trimmed by 0 bases and J by 2 bases, leaving 12 bases between them. The CDR3 coding sequence is TGTGCCAGCAGCCAAGATTTCCCAGGATACACAGATACGCAGTATTTT. It translates to CASSQDFPGYTDTQYF.

This clonotype was recorded many times. The rearrangement joins TRBV4-1 to TRBJ2-2; 9 positions agree with TRBD2. This CDR3 spans 15 amino acids. Germline CDR1 and CDR2: MGHRA and YSYEKL. The V segment lost 4 bases and the J segment 5 bases; nucleotides outside the gene matches: 5. CDR3 residues: CASSPGTSWTGELFF. Here the CDR3 DNA reads TGCGCCAGCAGCCCCGGGACTAGCTGGACCGGGGAGCTGTTTTTT.